Below are 5 T cell receptor beta chains sequenced from a single sample in a study of OX40 agonist ivuxolimab in advanced cancers. Libraries were made using the immunoSEQ multiplex PCR assay. What TCRdb holds here is the immuneACCESS table cut down to in-frame rearrangements. Part of the clones is not present; checked against another copy, under half of the missing clones reflect an unresolved V gene, and the others are unexplained. For this sample there are around 79,000 clones; approximately 85% appear just once. The leading ten clones occupy under 0.75% of the sample. The sequenced sample was CD4+ or CD8+ T cells sorted from blood, obtained in a trial of the OX40 agonist ivuxolimab. The receptors come from an adult with an advanced solid tumor such as melanoma, head and neck, liver or kidney cancer.

V and J are TRBV4-2 and TRBJ2-5; 8 bases are a match to TRBD2. The CDR3 is 15 residues long. Germline values: CDR1 LGHNA, CDR2 YNFKEQ. Trimming cost V 1 base and J 4 bases; bases outside gene matches: 5. The chain's CDR3 is CASSQARGGIETQYF. The CDR3 DNA sequence: TGTGCCAGCAGCCAAGCCCGGGGGGGCATAGAGACCCAGTACTTC.

The chain recombines TRBV6-6 with TRBJ1-2; D perhaps matches TRBD1 (5 bases). The CDR3 totals 15 residues. V lost 7 bases and J lost 1, with 16 bases in between. CDR1 is MNHNY and CDR2 is SVGAGI in the germline V gene (reference sequence). Written as DNA, the CDR3 is TGTGCCAGCACACAGGACCCCGGGGTTAACTATGGCTACACCTTC. Translated: CASTQDPGVNYGYTF.

The genes are TRBV12-5 and TRBJ2-2; D is possibly TRBD2 (6 bases). V lost 7 bases and J lost 5, with 20 bases in between. This CDR3 spans 16 amino acids. Germline-derived CDR1 and CDR2 are LGHNT and FRNRAP. This CDR3 is CASAPGTGANTGELFF. The DNA for the CDR3 is TGTGCTAGTGCCCCGGGGACTGGAGCTAATACCGGGGAGCTGTTTTTT.

In the case of this clone: The junction departs from germline at one end; a sequencing error may be responsible. V usage is TRBV7-9 and J usage is TRBJ1-1, with TRBD1 matching over 7 bases. This CDR3 spans 13 amino acids. Per germline, CDR1 SEHNR and CDR2 FQNEAQ (reference sequence). This CDR3 is CASSREGATEAFF. CDR3 nucleotides: TGCGCCAGCAGCAGAGAGGGGGCTACTGAAGCTTTCTTT.

The chain uses TRBV19 and TRBJ1-5, with a possible D match to TRBD1 (6 bases). The V gene's germline CDR1 is LNHDA and CDR2 SQIVND (reference sequence). V was trimmed by 6 bases and J by 2 bases, leaving 17 bases between them. This CDR3 is 16 amino acids long. In DNA form, the CDR3 reads TGTGCCAGTAGGGACTTAAACAGGGATGGCAATCAGCCCCAGCATTTT. This translates into CASRDLNRDGNQPQHF.